The entry below gives a single T cell receptor beta chain sequence along with its context. These data come from a study of type 1 and type 2 diabetes patients. Study as a whole: The cohort mixed type 1 diabetes, type 2 diabetes and nondiabetic donors.

Amplification started from genomic DNA. Multiplex PCR with 30 forward and 13 reverse primers amplified the TCR beta CDR3. TCRdb reprocessed the multiplex PCR reads via MiXCR and lists one record per CDR3 protein. The table records about 290,000 distinct CDR3 sequences, over 45% of them present only once. Looked up from germline, CDR1 is MDHEN and CDR2 is SYDVKM. V was pared by 5 bases and J by 7 bases, with 12 bases between. The CDR3 length is 13 residues. The sequenced sample consisted of peripheral blood mononuclear cells (PBMCs). The origin of this receptor is a man aged 18-30 years with type 2 diabetes. The chain couples TRBV28 to TRBJ2-1; D not certain. The CDR3 sequence: CASSTGVWNEQFF. DNA for the CDR3: TGTGCCAGCAGTACGGGCGTGTGGAATGAGCAGTTCTTC. The entire variable domain, with the rest obtained from reference TRBV28 and TRBJ2-1, is as follows: DVKVTQSSRYLVKRTGEKVFLECVQDMDHENMFWYRQDPGLGLRLIYFSYDVKMKEKGDIPEGYSVSREKKERFSLILESASTNQTSMYLCASSTGVWNEQFFGPGTRLTVL.